The 21 T cell receptor beta chains presented below share a single source sample, sequenced in a study of control samples from healthy donors and cancer patients. The protocol was immunoSEQ multiplex PCR, while the TCRdb copy is restricted to in-frame clones and leaves out a portion. Found here are roughly 180,000 clones, around 94% of them singletons; the top ten hold about 1.4%. Sequenced sample: blood. These TCRs come from a young woman in good health.

The J gene is TRBJ2-5, the V gene TRBV19; perhaps D is TRBD1 or TRBD2 (5 bases each). Trimming removed 5 bases at V and 5 bases at J, with 18 bases between. Germline V gene data show CDR1 as LNHDA and CDR2 as SQIVND (reference sequence). The CDR3 is 15 residues long. The CDR3 reads CASSDLTGRVETQYF. The CDR3 nucleotides read TGTGCCAGTAGTGACCTGACGGGGCGGGTTGAGACCCAGTACTTC.

V is TRBV5-1 and J is TRBJ1-5, with unresolved D. Per germline, CDR1 SGHRS and CDR2 YFSETQ. The CDR3 contains 13 residues. Trimming removed 0 bases from V and 5 bases from J, with 6 bases in between. The CDR3 here is CASSLAQDQPQHF. CDR3 coding DNA: TGCGCCAGCAGCTTGGCCCAAGATCAGCCCCAGCATTTT.

This clone has just a few counts. Mismatch with germline at one junction end may stem from a read error. This sequence joins TRBV7-7 and TRBJ2-1; 8 bases agree with TRBD2. Germline V gene sequence: CDR1 SSHAT, CDR2 FNYEAQ (reference sequence). The CDR3 runs to 16 residues. The chain's CDR3 is CASSLAVGAGVNEQFF. CDR3 in DNA: TGTGCTAGCAGCTTGGCGGTGGGAGCGGGAGTCAATGAGCAGTTCTTC.

The V call is TRBV10-3, the J call TRBJ1-2; tentative D call: TRBD1 (6 bases). From germline, CDR1 is ENHRY and CDR2 SYGVKD. This CDR3 region has 12 residues. The V and J ends lost 11 bases and 8 bases respectively, with 18 bases between them. For the CDR3, the DNA is TGTGCCTCCAACGGGGGGGCGCGGGGCTACACCTTC. It encodes CASNGGARGYTF.

The chain combines TRBV27 with TRBJ1-2; TRBD1 matches 8 bases. The CDR3 contains 15 residues. J was trimmed by 1 base and V by 6 bases; bases with no gene match: 7. Germline-derived CDR1 and CDR2 are MNHEY and SMNVEV (reference sequence). CDR3 nucleotide sequence: TGTGCCAGCAGGGGGGACAGGAACTATAACTATGGCTACACCTTC. Translated: CASRGDRNYNYGYTF.

V gene TRBV28 combines with J gene TRBJ1-4; D not resolved. The V end lost 6 bases, the J end lost 5 bases, and 13 bases lay between the germline ends. The CDR3 loop spans 14 amino acids. In germline, CDR1 is MDHEN, CDR2 SYDVKM. The CDR3 DNA reads as TGTGCCAGCAGCCGAGGTGCACTAAATGAAAAACTGTTTTTT. As protein: CASSRGALNEKLFF.

This sequence joins TRBV28 and TRBJ1-1, with unresolved D. The germline V and J ends were trimmed by 5 bases and 0 bases, with 13 bases remaining between them. The CDR3 length is 15 residues. Germline V lookup: CDR1 MDHEN, CDR2 SYDVKM. DNA for the CDR3: TGTGCCAGCAGTCTTTCACAGATCATGAACACTGAAGCTTTCTTT. Protein sequence: CASSLSQIMNTEAFF.

CDR3 sequence reads: CASSRLRTATPYEQYF. CDR3 coding DNA: TGTGCCAGCAGTCGACTCCGGACAGCTACCCCCTACGAGCAGTACTTC. This chain connects TRBV6-6 to TRBJ2-7; the D gene is possibly TRBD1 (6 bases). The CDR3 has 16 residues. Germline V gene lookup returns CDR1 MNHNY and CDR2 SVGAGI (reference sequence). The ends were cut back, 5 bases at V and 2 bases at J, with 19 bases in the middle.

This chain connects TRBV5-1 to TRBJ1-1; the match to TRBD1 covers 10 bases. The CDR3 spans 15 residues. Germline CDR1 reads SGHRS; CDR2 reads YFSETQ. V shed 2 bases, J shed 6 bases, and the junction held 7 bases outside the gene matches. CDR3 DNA: TGCGCCAGCAGCTTCGCCGGGACAGGGGCTCCTGAAGCTTTCTTT. Amino acid sequence: CASSFAGTGAPEAFF.

This clone occurred once. V gene TRBV2 combines with J gene TRBJ2-7, with 7 nucleotides matching TRBD1. Trimming took 6 bases from V and 2 from J; bases not matched to a gene: 7. Per the germline V gene, CDR1 is SNHLY and CDR2 is FYNNEI. The CDR3 spans 14 residues. In DNA form, the CDR3 reads TGTGCCAGCAGCAGGGGGTACGCTGCCTACGAGCAGTACTTC. Translation gives CASSRGYAAYEQYF.

CDR3 loop: CAISSLGGSSEANYGYTF. The CDR3 region has the DNA TGTGCCATCAGTTCCTTAGGGGGGTCTAGCGAAGCTAACTATGGCTACACCTTC. This chain connects TRBV10-3 to TRBJ1-2; D perhaps matches TRBD1 (6 bases). Trimming left V 5 bases short and J 0 bases short, with 22 bases between. CDR1 and CDR2 from the germline V gene are ENHRY and SYGVKD. The length of the CDR3 is 18 residues.

The rearrangement links TRBV9 to TRBJ2-7; possible D gene TRBD1, 7 bases. This CDR3 contains 15 residues. Trimming removed 0 bases at V and 2 bases at J, with 12 bases between. Germline CDR1 and CDR2: SGDLS and YYNGEE. CDR3 protein: CASSVGGRGAYEQYF. The DNA for the CDR3 is TGTGCCAGCAGCGTAGGGGGCAGGGGGGCCTACGAGCAGTACTTC.

The chain uses TRBV4-2 and TRBJ2-5; 8 nucleotides match TRBD2. The CDR3 runs to 18 residues. Germline CDR1 LGHNA, CDR2 YNFKEQ. With 0 bases clipped from V and 4 bases from J, the junction kept 13 bases outside the gene matches. The CDR3 loop is CASSQDGGSGMRGETQYF. The CDR3 nucleotides are TGTGCCAGCAGCCAAGATGGTGGTAGCGGGATGAGGGGAGAGACCCAGTACTTC.

J is TRBJ2-7 and V is TRBV5-1; D remains unclear. CDR3 size: 12 residues. Trimming stripped 3 bases from V and 7 bases from J, with 11 bases between. CDR1 SGHRS and CDR2 YFSETQ come from the germline V gene. CDR3 sequence (DNA): TGCGCCAGCAGCTCAGAAACCAGAGAGCAGTACTTC. Residues: CASSSETREQYF.

The chain links TRBV2 to TRBJ1-2; 7 positions match TRBD1. J lost 2 bases, V lost 6 bases, and 6 bases had no gene match. The CDR3 contains 14 residues. The germline CDR1 and CDR2 sequences are SNHLY and FYNNEI. The CDR3 DNA reads TGTGCCAGCAGGGCAGGGACAGCAAACTATGGCTACACCTTC. Protein: CASRAGTANYGYTF.

The rearrangement links TRBV2 to TRBJ1-6; unclear D gene. V was pared by 3 bases and J by 9 bases, with 6 bases between. This CDR3 spans 12 amino acids. The germline CDR1 and CDR2 sequences are SNHLY and FYNNEI. DNA for the CDR3: TGTGCCAGCAGTGAGGAATTTTCACCCCTCCACTTT. This translates into CASSEEFSPLHF.

Notes on this clone: This is likely a read error, given that the CDR3 carries no conserved phenylalanine or tryptophan at its end. The limits of the CDR3 on the DNA are not certain, so only TCRdb's listed CDR3 is given. This chain connects TRBV24-1 to TRBJ1-2; the tabulated D call, TRBD1, remains unverified against the DNA. Germline CDR1 KGHDR, CDR2 SFDVKD. The CDR3 is made up of 12 amino acids, end residues included. CDR3 region: CATSDTYRGPAL.

J is TRBJ2-7 and V is TRBV18; TRBD2 aligns across 9 bases. J was trimmed by 1 base and V by 2 bases; bases with no gene match: 3. Germline CDR1 is KGHSH and CDR2 is LQKENI. This CDR3 region has 15 residues. CDR3 amino acids: CASSPNSGGSYEQYF. CDR3 sequence (DNA): TGTGCCAGCTCACCAAATAGCGGGGGTTCCTACGAGCAGTACTTC.

The chain recombines TRBV15 with TRBJ2-3, with 7 bases matching TRBD1. The CDR3 runs to 14 residues. J gave up 7 bases and V 0 bases, and 4 bases lay outside the gene matches. Germline V gene data show CDR1 as LNHNV and CDR2 as YYDKDF (reference sequence). The CDR3 coding sequence is TGTGCCACCAGCAGAGACAAACAGGGGTATACGCAGTATTTT. Amino acids: CATSRDKQGYTQYF.

V gene TRBV6-6 combines with J gene TRBJ2-1, with D perhaps TRBD1 (5 bases). Trimming took off 6 bases at V and 2 bases at J, with 17 bases between the two ends. The CDR3 is 16 amino acids. Germline V lookup: CDR1 MNHNY, CDR2 SVGAGI (reference sequence). CDR3 in DNA: TGTGCCAGCAGCTTCCTCACAGGATCACCCTACAATGAGCAGTTCTTC. This sequence encodes CASSFLTGSPYNEQFF.

The V call is TRBV5-3, the J call TRBJ1-1; D is uncertain. Being an ORF, TRBV5-3 has a function that is uncertain. The length of the CDR3 is 13 residues. The germline V and J ends were trimmed by 5 bases and 1 base, with 9 bases remaining between them. The CDR3 protein is CARSSRRNTEAFF. The DNA for the CDR3 is TGTGCCAGAAGTTCAAGACGGAACACTGAAGCTTTCTTT.